A selection of T cell receptor beta chains follows, all from one sample in a study of OX40 agonist ivuxolimab in advanced cancers. The table came from immunoSEQ multiplex PCR; TCRdb's copy has only in-frame clones and leaves some out. Here the sample spans some 60,000 clones, 80% to 95% being singletons. The source material was CD4+ or CD8+ T cells sorted from blood, sampled in a trial of the OX40 agonist ivuxolimab. Receptors were obtained from an adult with an advanced solid tumor such as melanoma, head and neck, liver or kidney cancer. Both conserved end residues are part of each CDR3. A D gene is named only where the DNA matches it firmly. Only part of the rows carry a size: once, few, many, or a class if the clone is expanded.

>TRBV4-1|12|TRBJ1-2|NA|NA
TGCGCCAGCAGCCAAGAGGGGGATGGCTACACCTTC
CASSQEGDGYTF
>TRBV7-6|14|TRBJ2-7|NA|TRBD1
TGTGCCAGCAGCTACGGACAGGGGTCCTACGAGCAGTACTTC
CASSYGQGSYEQYF
>TRBV7-6|16|TRBJ2-7|NA|NA
TGTGCCAGCAGCGCTTCTGTAGGGGGTAGCTCCTACGAGCAGTACTTC
CASSASVGGSSYEQYF
>TRBV15|15|TRBJ2-2|NA|TRBD1
TGTGCCACCAGCGCCGCTGACAGGGGGGCCGGGGAGCTGTTTTTT
CATSAADRGAGELFF
>TRBV2|15|TRBJ1-2|NA|NA
TGTGCCAGCACCCCAGGGATCGCGGCTAACTATGGCTACACCTTC
CASTPGIAANYGYTF
>TRBV5-8|15|TRBJ1-1|NA|NA
TGTGCCAGCAGCACCGACACAGGTGTGAACACTGAAGCTTTCTTT
CASSTDTGVNTEAFF
>TRBV2|15|TRBJ2-1|NA|NA
TGTGCCAGCAGTCTCGCGACAGGATCCTACAATGAGCAGTTCTTC
CASSLATGSYNEQFF
>TRBV4-1|13|TRBJ2-7|NA|NA
TGCGCCAGCAGCCAAGATCCGGGAACCGGGGAGTACTTC
CASSQDPGTGEYF
>TRBV7-3|15|TRBJ1-6|NA|NA
TGTGCCAGCAGCTTAACCCCGGGTGTTAATTCACCCCTCCACTTT
CASSLTPGVNSPLHF
>TRBV5-1|16|TRBJ2-7|once|TRBD1
TGCGCCAGCAGCCGAGAAGGACAGGCGAGCTCCTACGAGCAGTACTTC
CASSREGQASSYEQYF
>TRBV19|14|TRBJ1-1|NA|NA
TGTGCCAGTATGGAAACGGGGACGAACACTGAAGCTTTCTTT
CASMETGTNTEAFF
>TRBV4-1|12|TRBJ2-1|NA|NA
TGCGCCAGCAGCCCCCCAGACAATGAGCAGTTCTTC
CASSPPDNEQFF
>TRBV29-1|13|TRBJ1-2|NA|NA
TGCAGCGTTGAAGAAGGGGTTAACTATGGCTACACCTTC
CSVEEGVNYGYTF
>TRBV11-2|14|TRBJ1-5|NA|NA
TGTGCCAGCAGCCAGGTGAGGGGTAATCAGCCCCAGCATTTT
CASSQVRGNQPQHF
>TRBV6-5|13|TRBJ2-7|NA|NA
TGTGCCAGCAGTTACGGGCAGACCTACGAGCAGTACTTC
CASSYGQTYEQYF
>TRBV7-8|13|TRBJ1-2|NA|TRBD1
TGTGCCAGCAGCTTAGAGGCAGGGGGACTTTGCACCTTC
CASSLEAGGLCTF
>TRBV7-9|14|TRBJ2-3|NA|NA
TGTGCCAGCAGCCTAGCCCCTCCGGCAGATACGCAGTATTTT
CASSLAPPADTQYF
>TRBV5-1|13|TRBJ1-1|NA|NA
TGCGCCAGCAGCTTCGAAGGGGGGACTGAAGCTTTCTTT
CASSFEGGTEAFF
>TRBV18|13|TRBJ1-2|NA|NA
TGTGCCAGCTCTAACCAGGAGGACTATGGCTACACCTTC
CASSNQEDYGYTF
>TRBV27|15|TRBJ2-2|NA|TRBD2
TGTGCCAGCAGCCCCGGGACTACCTTGGACGGGGAGCTGTTTTTT
CASSPGTTLDGELFF
>TRBV28|14|TRBJ2-2|NA|NA
TGTGCCAGCACCCCTTCGGGGTGGACCGGGGAGCTGTTTTTT
CASTPSGWTGELFF
>TRBV28|15|TRBJ1-2|NA|NA
TGTGCCAGCAGTTCCACCCAGGGACCGACATTCCCTCCATTCTTC
CASSSTQGPTFPPFF
>TRBV19|15|TRBJ1-1|few|NA
TGTGCCAGTAGTTCCCCGGACCTGCTCCACACTGAAGCTTTCTTT
CASSSPDLLHTEAFF
>TRBV6-6|14|TRBJ1-5|few|NA
TGTGCCAGCAGTTACTCGCGGGGCAATCAGCCCCAGCATTTT
CASSYSRGNQPQHF
>TRBV7-3|12|TRBJ1-1|NA|NA
TGTGCTTCACTCGGGGATCATTCTGAAGCTTTCTTT
CASLGDHSEAFF
>TRBV6-1|14|TRBJ2-5|NA|NA
TGTGCCAGCAGTGAGGGGCCAGGGTGGGAGACCCAGTACTTC
CASSEGPGWETQYF
>TRBV10-1|14|TRBJ2-7|NA|NA
TGCGCCAGCAGTGAACCCCGGGATCCCTACGAGCAGTACTTC
CASSEPRDPYEQYF
>TRBV2|15|TRBJ2-7|once|TRBD1
TGTGCCAGCAGAGACCCCGGGACAGGGAGGTACGAGCAGTACTTC
CASRDPGTGRYEQYF
>TRBV9|15|TRBJ2-2|few|TRBD2
TGTGCCAGCAGCCGAAGCGGGGCTGACACCGGGGAGCTGTTTTTT
CASSRSGADTGELFF
>TRBV6-6|15|TRBJ1-6|NA|NA
TGTGCCAGCAGTTACTCAAGGCCGGGAGCTTCACCCCTCCACTTT
CASSYSRPGASPLHF
>TRBV15|17|TRBJ2-3|NA|NA
TGTGCCACCAGCAGAGATAGGAGGGCAGGGAGCACAGATACGCAGTATTTT
CATSRDRRAGSTDTQYF
>TRBV25-1|15|TRBJ2-1|NA|NA
TGTGCCAGCAGTTCAGGGCAGACCAGCTACAATGAGCAGTTCTTC
CASSSGQTSYNEQFF
>TRBV4-2|17|TRBJ1-6|NA|NA
TGTGCCAGCAGCCAAGGGGGGCCCAGCTCCTATAATTCACCCCTCCACTTT
CASSQGGPSSYNSPLHF
>TRBV2|16|TRBJ1-5|once|NA
TGTGCCAGCAGTGAAGTGTTGGGGATTGAAAATCAGCCCCAGCATTTT
CASSEVLGIENQPQHF
>TRBV15|15|TRBJ2-3|NA|NA
TGTGCCACCAGCCCCGGGATCGGGGGCACAGATACGCAGTATTTT
CATSPGIGGTDTQYF
>TRBV6-1|15|TRBJ1-2|NA|TRBD1
TGTGCCAGCAGTGGATTACAGGGGAGTCCCTATGGCTACACCTTC
CASSGLQGSPYGYTF
>TRBV9|16|TRBJ2-2|NA|NA
TGTGCCAGCAGCGCTGTGGGATTAGTCAACACCGGGGAGCTGTTTTTT
CASSAVGLVNTGELFF
>TRBV5-1|14|TRBJ1-2|NA|NA
TGCGCCAGCAGCTTAAGTCAGGGAAACTATGGCTACACCTTC
CASSLSQGNYGYTF
>TRBV4-1|16|TRBJ2-5|NA|NA
TGCGCCAGCACCCCCCTTAGCGAGGGGGACCAAGAGACCCAGTACTTC
CASTPLSEGDQETQYF
>TRBV5-6|11|TRBJ2-7|NA|NA
TGTGCCAGCAGCACCACCTACGAGCAGTACTTC
CASSTTYEQYF
>TRBV5-1|14|TRBJ1-4|NA|NA
TGCGCCAGCAGCTTGGCCGGCGGGTATGAAAAACTGTTTTTT
CASSLAGGYEKLFF
>TRBV2|12|TRBJ1-2|NA|NA
TGTGCCGGGGGGCAGTCCCCTTATGGCTACACCTTC
CAGGQSPYGYTF
>TRBV13|15|TRBJ2-1|NA|TRBD2
TGTGCCAGCAGCTTTACTAGCGGGGGACGGATTGAGCAGTTCTTC
CASSFTSGGRIEQFF
>TRBV28|13|TRBJ2-3|NA|TRBD2
TGTGCCAGCCAGGAGGGGAGGGCGGATACGCAGTATTTT
CASQEGRADTQYF
>TRBV7-9|15|TRBJ1-2|NA|NA
TGTGCCAGCAGCTTAGGTCCAGCGCTTCGGGATGGCTACACCTTC
CASSLGPALRDGYTF
>TRBV9|16|TRBJ1-1|NA|TRBD1
TGTGCCAGCAGCGTAACTAACGGACAGGGGGCAGAGGGAGCTTTCTTT
CASSVTNGQGAEGAFF
>TRBV14|13|TRBJ1-2|NA|NA
TGTGCCAGCAGCCAAGGACAGACCTATGGCTACACCTTC
CASSQGQTYGYTF
>TRBV2|15|TRBJ2-2|once|NA
TGTGCCAGCACCGAGGACTACACGAACACCGGGGAGCTGTTTTTT
CASTEDYTNTGELFF
>TRBV28|14|TRBJ2-7|NA|NA
TGTGCCAGCAGTTTAGTCGGTCAGGCCTACGAGCAGTACTTC
CASSLVGQAYEQYF
>TRBV28|12|TRBJ2-1|NA|NA
TGTGCCAGCAGTTACAGCCAGAATGAGCAGTTCTTC
CASSYSQNEQFF
>TRBV2|12|TRBJ2-7|NA|NA
TGTGCCAGCAGTCCGAATACCTACGAGCAGTACTTC
CASSPNTYEQYF
>TRBV28|12|TRBJ1-1|NA|NA
TGTGCCAGCAGAGGCCCGAACACTGAAGCTTTCTTT
CASRGPNTEAFF
>TRBV9|14|TRBJ1-2|NA|NA
TGTGCCAGCAGCGGACCTTGGGGGTTCTATGGCTACACCTTC
CASSGPWGFYGYTF
>TRBV5-6|16|TRBJ1-2|NA|NA
TGTGCCAGCACCGGAATGCAGAAGTGGGCGTGGGATGGCTACACCTTC
CASTGMQKWAWDGYTF
>TRBV13|14|TRBJ1-1|NA|NA
TGTGCCAGCAGCGCACAGGGTATGAACACTGAAGCTTTCTTT
CASSAQGMNTEAFF
>TRBV11-2|15|TRBJ2-5|NA|NA
TGTGCCAGCAGCTCTTACCCTGACAGCCAAGAGACCCAGTACTTC
CASSSYPDSQETQYF
>TRBV4-1|13|TRBJ2-2|NA|NA
TGCGCCAGCAGCCAGGGACCTACCGGGGAGCTGTTTTTT
CASSQGPTGELFF
>TRBV7-6|15|TRBJ2-3|NA|NA
TGTGCCAGCAGCTTAGTAGGGGGTGGCACAGATACGCAGTATTTT
CASSLVGGGTDTQYF
>TRBV19|14|TRBJ1-4|NA|NA
TGTGCCAGTACCAACAGGGCAACTAATGAAAAACTGTTTTTT
CASTNRATNEKLFF
>TRBV2|17|TRBJ2-1|NA|TRBD2
TGTGCCAGCGGGGGACTAGTAAGGGGGATGACAAACAATGAGCAGTTCTTC
CASGGLVRGMTNNEQFF